Listed below are T cell receptor beta chains from one sample, sequenced in a study of T cell responses to AZD1222 COVID-19 vaccine. Data came from immunoSEQ multiplex PCR; TCRdb stores just in-frame clones and leaves some out. In the table there are around 110,000 clones, roughly nine tenths of which are singletons. The sample here was peripheral blood, taken 28 days after the second AZD1222 dose. These receptors all stem from an adult who received the AZD1222 COVID-19 vaccine. CDR3s include the opening cysteine and the closing phenylalanine or tryptophan. The D gene is left open where the match is weak. The size of a clone is reported for some rows only, either as once, few or many, or as a class for expanded clones.

J gene	V gene	clone size	D gene	CDR3 protein	CDR3 DNA
TRBJ2-1	TRBV10-3	NA	NA	CAITQEGEQFF	TGTGCCATCACCCAAGAGGGGGAGCAGTTCTTC
TRBJ2-7	TRBV18	once	TRBD1	CASSPQDRGGEQYF	TGTGCCAGCTCACCCCAGGACAGGGGCGGCGAGCAGTACTTC
TRBJ2-1	TRBV19	NA	TRBD1	CASSIAGTGPYNEQFF	TGTGCCAGTAGTATTGCCGGGACAGGGCCCTACAATGAGCAGTTCTTC
TRBJ2-5	TRBV28	NA	NA	CASSSLWGPETQYF	TGTGCCAGCAGTTCGCTGTGGGGGCCGGAGACCCAGTACTTC
TRBJ2-7	TRBV6-5	once	NA	CASSSQGYEQYF	TGTGCCAGCAGTTCGCAGGGGTACGAGCAGTACTTC
TRBJ2-3	TRBV5-4	NA	TRBD1	CASSLTTGVGDTQYF	TGTGCCAGCAGCCTGACGACAGGGGTAGGAGATACGCAGTATTTT
TRBJ1-1	TRBV6-4	NA	NA	CARTCDTGRARNTEAFF	TGTGCCAGAACGTGTGACACGGGGCGGGCGCGGAACACTGAAGCTTTCTTT
TRBJ1-6	TRBV6-6	once	NA	CASSLGQPNSPLHF	TGTGCCAGCAGTCTCGGACAGCCAAATTCACCCCTCCACTTT
TRBJ2-7	TRBV27	NA	NA	CASSPGPYEQYF	TGTGCCAGCAGCCCCGGGCCCTACGAGCAGTACTTC
TRBJ1-1	TRBV2	few	TRBD1	CASIRDRGIMNTEAFF	TGTGCCAGCATCCGGGACAGGGGTATAATGAACACTGAAGCTTTCTTT